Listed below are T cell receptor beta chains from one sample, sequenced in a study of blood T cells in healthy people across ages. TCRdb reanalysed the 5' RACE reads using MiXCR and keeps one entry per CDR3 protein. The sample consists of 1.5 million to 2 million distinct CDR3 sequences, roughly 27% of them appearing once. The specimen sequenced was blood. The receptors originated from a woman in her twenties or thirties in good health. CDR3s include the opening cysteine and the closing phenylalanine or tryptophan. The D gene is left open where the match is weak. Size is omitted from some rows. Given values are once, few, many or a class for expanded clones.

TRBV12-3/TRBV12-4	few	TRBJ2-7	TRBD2	TGTGCCAGCAGTCCCTCCGGCGGGAGAATGGACGAGCAGTACTTC	CASSPSGGRMDEQYF
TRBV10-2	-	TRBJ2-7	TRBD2	TGCGCCAGCACCATGGTAGCGGGGGGGAGGGAGCAGTACTTC	CASTMVAGGREQYF
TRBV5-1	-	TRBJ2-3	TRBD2	TGCGCCAGCCTCCCGCTAGCGGGGGCAGATACGCAGTATTTT	CASLPLAGADTQYF
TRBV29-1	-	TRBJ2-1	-	TGCAGCGTTGAAGATTGGACTAACAATGAGCAGTTCTTC	CSVEDWTNNEQFF
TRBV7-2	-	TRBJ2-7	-	TGTGCCAGCAGTCATCGCCTACAGGCCTACGAGCAGTACTTC	CASSHRLQAYEQYF
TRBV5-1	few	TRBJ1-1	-	TGCGCCAGCAGCTTGGGTATAGCGAACACTGAAGCTTTCTTT	CASSLGIANTEAFF
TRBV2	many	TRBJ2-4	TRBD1	TGTGCCAGCACCAAGACTGGTGGGACAGTAGTGCCACTATCCAAAAACATTCAGTACTTC	CASTKTGGTVVPLSKNIQYF
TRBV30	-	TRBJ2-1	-	TGTGCCTGGAGTCCCCAGGGGCAGAATGAGCAGTTCTTC	CAWSPQGQNEQFF
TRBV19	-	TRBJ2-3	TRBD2	TGTGCCAGTAGTATATGGACGGGGGGGGATACGCAGTATTTT	CASSIWTGGDTQYF
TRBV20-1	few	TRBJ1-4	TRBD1	TGCAGTGCTAGAGATGACAGGGTTTCTGAAAAACTGTTTTTT	CSARDDRVSEKLFF
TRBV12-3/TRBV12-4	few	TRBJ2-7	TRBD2	TGTGCCAGCAGTGAAACTAGCGGGGTTGTCTACGAGCAGTACTTC	CASSETSGVVYEQYF
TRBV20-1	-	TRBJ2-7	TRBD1	TGCAGTGCTAGAGCCGACAGGGGGTGCTCCTACGAGCAGTACTTC	CSARADRGCSYEQYF
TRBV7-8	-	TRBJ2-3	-	TGTGCCAGCAGTGGGATCCAGGATACGCAGTATTTT	CASSGIQDTQYF
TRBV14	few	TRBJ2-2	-	TGTGCCAGCAGCCAAGAAAAGTGGGGCTACACCGGGGAGCTGTTTTTT	CASSQEKWGYTGELFF
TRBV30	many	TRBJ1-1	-	TGTGCCTGGAGTGTGGGGGCAGACCTTGAAGCTTTCTTT	CAWSVGADLEAFF
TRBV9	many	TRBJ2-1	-	TGTGCCAGCAGCGTAGAGAGTAGCGGCAGAGGAGAGCAGTTCTTC	CASSVESSGRGEQFF
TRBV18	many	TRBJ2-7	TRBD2	TGTGCCAGCTCAACAAGACTAGCCGACGAGCAGTACTTC	CASSTRLADEQYF
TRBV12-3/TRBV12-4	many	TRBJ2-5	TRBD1	TGTGCCAGCAGTTCATACAGGGGTCTAGAGACCCAGTACTTC	CASSSYRGLETQYF
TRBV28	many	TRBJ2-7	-	TGTGCCAGCAGTATCCCGGGGGCCTACGAGCAGTACTTC	CASSIPGAYEQYF
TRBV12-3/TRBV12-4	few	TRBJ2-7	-	TGTGCCAGCAGTTTGGGGTGGCAGGGCTACGAGCAGTACTTC	CASSLGWQGYEQYF
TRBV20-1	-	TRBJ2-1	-	TGCAGTGCTAGATCAGGGGGGAGCTCCTACAATGAGCAGTTCTTC	CSARSGGSSYNEQFF
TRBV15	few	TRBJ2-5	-	TGTGCCACCCAGATTCGGCGGTACCAAGAGACCCAGTACTTC	CATQIRRYQETQYF
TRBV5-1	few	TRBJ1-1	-	TGCGCCAGCAGCCAAGGAGGACTCATAGCTGAAGCTTTCTTT	CASSQGGLIAEAFF
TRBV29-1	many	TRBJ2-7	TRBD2	TGCAGCGTTGAGGTCAGGATCGAGGGAGGGCCCTACGAGCAGTACTTC	CSVEVRIEGGPYEQYF
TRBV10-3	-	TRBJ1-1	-	TGTGCCATCAGCGACGAGGGGAACACTGAAGCTTTCTTT	CAISDEGNTEAFF
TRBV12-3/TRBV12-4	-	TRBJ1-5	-	TGTGCCAGCAGCATGACAGAGGCGCAGCCCCAGCATTTT	CASSMTEAQPQHF
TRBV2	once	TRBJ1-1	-	TGTGCCAGCACCCAGGAATTGAACACTGAAGCTTTCTTT	CASTQELNTEAFF
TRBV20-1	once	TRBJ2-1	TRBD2	TGCAGTGCTAGTCCTTCTTCCGTCAGCGGGGGGGCCTTGGGCCATGAGCAGTTCTTC	CSASPSSVSGGALGHEQFF
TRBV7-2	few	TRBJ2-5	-	TGTGCCAGCAGCCGGTCGGCCGAGACCCAGTACTTC	CASSRSAETQYF
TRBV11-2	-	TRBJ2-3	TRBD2	TGTGCCAGCAGCTTAGATAGGCTGACGGGGGGAGATACGCAGTATTTT	CASSLDRLTGGDTQYF
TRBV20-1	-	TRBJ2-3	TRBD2	TGCAGTGCTACTCGGACTAGCGGGAGCCTTCAGACTACGCAGTATTTT	CSATRTSGSLQTTQYF
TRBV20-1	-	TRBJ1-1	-	TGCAGTGCTAGAGATGGCGACACTGAAGCTTTCTTT	CSARDGDTEAFF
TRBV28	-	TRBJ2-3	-	TGTGCCAGCAGTTCTATAGCAAGGGGCGGCACAGATACGCAGTATTTT	CASSSIARGGTDTQYF
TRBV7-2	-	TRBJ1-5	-	TGTGCCAGCAGCAACTGGGGAGGGTCGGCTCAGCCCCAGCATTTT	CASSNWGGSAQPQHF
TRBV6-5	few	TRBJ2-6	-	TGTGCCAGCAGAAAACACAACTCTGGGGCCAACGTCCTGACTTTC	CASRKHNSGANVLTF
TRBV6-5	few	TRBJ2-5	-	TGTGCCAGCAGAGGGTCGTTGAGAGAGACCCAGTACTTC	CASRGSLRETQYF
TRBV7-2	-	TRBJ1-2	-	TGTGCCAGCAGCTTACATAAGGCACCAAACTATGGCTACACCTTC	CASSLHKAPNYGYTF
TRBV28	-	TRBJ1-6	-	TGTGCCAGCAGTTCTGGCAACAGGGTATCCAATTCACCCCTCCACTTT	CASSSGNRVSNSPLHF
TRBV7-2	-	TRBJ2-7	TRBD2	TGTGCCAGCAGCCGCCTCGGGACTAGCGGGGGAGGAGAGCAGTACTTC	CASSRLGTSGGGEQYF
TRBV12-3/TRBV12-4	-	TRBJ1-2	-	TGTGCCAGCAGTCGGGGCTTTCCTAGCTATGGCTACACCTTC	CASSRGFPSYGYTF
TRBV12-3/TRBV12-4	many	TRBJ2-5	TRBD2	TGTGCCAGCAGTTTAAGCGGGGGGTCCGTCGAGACCCAGTACTTC	CASSLSGGSVETQYF
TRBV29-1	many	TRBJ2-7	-	TGCAGCGTTGAAGGACACAGCCTCCACGAGCAGTACTTC	CSVEGHSLHEQYF
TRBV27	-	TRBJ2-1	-	TGTGCCAGCCGTATAAGAACCATGAGTGAAAAGCAGTTCTTC	CASRIRTMSEKQFF
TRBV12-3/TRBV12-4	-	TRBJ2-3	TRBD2	TGTGCCAGCCCACCAGGACTAGCGACAGTGAACTCAGATACGCAGTATTTT	CASPPGLATVNSDTQYF
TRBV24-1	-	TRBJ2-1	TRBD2	TGTGCCACCAGTGATGCTAGCGGGAGCTCCTACAATGAGCAGTTCTTC	CATSDASGSSYNEQFF
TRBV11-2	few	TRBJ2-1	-	TGTGCCAGCAGCTTAGAGGGCAGGGGCCCCTACAATGAGCAGTTCTTC	CASSLEGRGPYNEQFF
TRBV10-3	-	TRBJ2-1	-	TGTGCCATCAGTGAGCTTCGGGGAAAGAATGAGCAGTTCTTC	CAISELRGKNEQFF
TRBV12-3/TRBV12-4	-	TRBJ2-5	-	TGTGCCAGCTCAAAGTCCGGACAGTTTAAAGAGACCCAGTACTTC	CASSKSGQFKETQYF
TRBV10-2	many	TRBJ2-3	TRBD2	TGCGCCAGCACCCTAGCGGGGGTCTCCGATACGCAGTATTTT	CASTLAGVSDTQYF
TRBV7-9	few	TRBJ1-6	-	TGTGCCAGCAGCTTAGTTGTCAGTAATTCACCCCTCCACTTT	CASSLVVSNSPLHF
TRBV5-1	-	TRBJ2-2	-	TGCGCCAGCAGCTTGGGGGACCAAACCACCGGGGAGCTGTTTTTT	CASSLGDQTTGELFF
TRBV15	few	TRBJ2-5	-	TGTGCCACCAGCAGAGGGGTAGAGGGAGAGACCCAGTACTTC	CATSRGVEGETQYF
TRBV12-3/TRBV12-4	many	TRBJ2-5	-	TGTGCCAGCAGTGCGAGCGGGCTGGGAGAGACCCAGTACTTC	CASSASGLGETQYF
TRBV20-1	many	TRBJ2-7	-	TGCACGGAAGACAACCTAGACGAGCAGTACTTC	CTEDNLDEQYF